This T cell receptor beta chain was recovered during a study of blood T cell repertoires in COVID-19. About the study: From T cells, B-cell-depleted T cells, or PBMCs came the material, which was cDNA or gDNA.

Per the authors' pipeline: Estimation of nucleated cell counts was performed using reference gene primer amplification. Generated by immunoSEQ multiplex PCR, the TCRdb table keeps only in-frame clones and is missing some. V, J and clone size are those of that table, while D and trimming were read from the DNA. The sample has 300,000 to 350,000 clones; around 87% are singletons. Germline V gives CDR1 SGHAT, CDR2 FQNNGV. CDR3 length: 15 residues. With V trimmed by 0 bases and J by 4 bases, 3 bases remained unmatched. Everyone who took part was about 18 to 90 years old, and they came from about two dozen US areas.

The genes are TRBV11-2 and TRBJ2-1; 7 nucleotides agree with TRBD1. The sequenced material came from PBMCs or T cells enriched from blood (not recorded which). This clonotype was sampled from a woman under 30 with acute COVID-19. CDR3 bases: TGTGCCAGCAGCTTAGATGGGGACAGTTACAATGAGCAGTTCTTC. Translated, it gives CASSLDGDSYNEQFF.